This T cell receptor (beta chain) was sequenced during a study of T cell responses to AZD1222 COVID-19 vaccine. Repertoires were generated with immunoSEQ multiplex PCR, while TCRdb's copy carries only in-frame clones and drops some. The sample lists about 130,000 clones, 65% to 90% occurring once. To note about this clone: Its antigen remains unidentified.

Whole-study findings and limits: Elevations in Spike-specific TCR breadth and depth followed administration of two AZD1222 doses. Possibly, clonal diversity was underestimated; donors were largely white British and included more females.

The CDR3 loop spans 16 amino acids. Germline trimming cut 3 bases from V and 3 bases from J; bases unmatched to any gene: 6. Germline V gene data show CDR1 as DFQATT and CDR2 as SNEGSKA (reference sequence). The receptor was derived from an adult who received the MenACWY meningococcal vaccine as a control. The rearrangement joins TRBV20-1 to TRBJ2-1; 12 nucleotides line up with TRBD2. The input for sequencing was peripheral blood, taken 28 days after the second dose of the MenACWY control vaccine. The CDR3 loop reads CSASPLAGGGYNEQFF. Written as DNA, the CDR3 is TGCAGTGCTAGTCCGCTAGCGGGAGGGGGCTACAATGAGCAGTTCTTC.